Listed below are T cell receptor beta chains from one sample, sequenced in a study of blood T cell repertoires in COVID-19. Generated by immunoSEQ multiplex PCR, the TCRdb table keeps only in-frame clones and is missing some. The sample includes a few hundred thousand clones, roughly 80% of them seen just once. Sequencing input: peripheral blood. The source is a woman between 70 and 85 years old with COVID-19, enrolled during active disease. Each CDR3 is given with its conserved first and last residue. D genes are given only for firm matches. A clone size is listed for some rows: how often the clone was seen (once, few, many), or a class if it is expanded.

>TRBJ2-1|TRBD2|few|TRBV28
CASSSSGKVYNEQFF
TGTGCCAGCAGTTCTAGCGGGAAAGTCTACAATGAGCAGTTCTTC
>TRBJ1-1|NA|NA|TRBV10-3
CAIGEAGAFEAFF
TGTGCCATCGGTGAGGCAGGGGCGTTTGAAGCTTTCTTT
>TRBJ2-7|NA|NA|TRBV7-2
CASSAAGEARGEQYF
TGTGCCAGCAGCGCCGCCGGGGAGGCCCGGGGCGAGCAGTACTTC
>TRBJ1-3|NA|NA|TRBV19
CASASGQFTGNTIYF
TGTGCCAGCGCCAGCGGACAGTTCACTGGAAACACCATATATTTT
>TRBJ1-5|TRBD1|NA|TRBV18
CASSSDRNQPQHF
TGTGCCAGCTCTTCGGACAGGAATCAGCCCCAGCATTTT
>TRBJ2-7|TRBD1|NA|TRBV3-1/TRBV3-2
CASNLGQGYEQYF
TGTGCCAGCAATCTGGGACAGGGCTACGAGCAGTACTTC
>TRBJ2-6|NA|NA|TRBV5-1
CASSLTGKSGANVLTF
TGCGCCAGCAGCTTAACAGGGAAATCTGGGGCCAACGTCCTGACTTTC
>TRBJ2-1|NA|NA|TRBV5-4
CASSSSNEQFF
TGTGCCAGCAGCTCTTCCAATGAGCAGTTCTTC
>TRBJ2-1|TRBD2|NA|TRBV3-1/TRBV3-2
CASSPLPWVAGGNEQFF
TGTGCCAGCAGCCCCCTTCCTTGGGTAGCGGGAGGCAATGAGCAGTTCTTC
>TRBJ1-2|TRBD1|NA|TRBV30
CAWSAGMTGGGGRF
TGTGCCTGGAGCGCCGGGATGACAGGGGGGGGTGGAAGGTTC
>TRBJ1-2|NA|NA|TRBV28
CASSPGKGAGGYTF
TGTGCCAGCAGTCCCGGGAAAGGAGCGGGCGGCTACACCTTC
>TRBJ2-3|NA|few|TRBV9
CASSDVSSGGTDTQYF
TGTGCCAGCAGCGATGTAAGTAGCGGAGGCACAGATACGCAGTATTTT
>TRBJ1-1|NA|NA|TRBV28
CASSSVGSAEAFF
TGTGCCAGCAGTTCCGTCGGGAGCGCTGAAGCTTTCTTT
>TRBJ2-3|NA|NA|TRBV14
CASSQYGTLSTDTQYF
TGTGCCAGCAGCCAATACGGGACACTGAGCACAGATACGCAGTATTTT